These 14 T cell receptor beta chains originate from one sample sequenced in a study of read filtering for tumor transcriptome and immune sequencing. This library used around 400 ng RNA and molecular barcoded adaptors spanning alpha/delta and beta/gamma chains. MiXCR was run by TCRdb on the reads, yielding one entry per CDR3 protein. The sample shows 20,000 to 25,000 distinct CDR3 sequences, approximately 15% of them seen only once. Sequencing was carried out using a population of CD138-negative cells sorted from bone marrow. Every receptor here comes from a donor aged 40 or older with multiple myeloma.

The rearrangement uses TRBV20-1 and TRBJ2-7, with 8 positions matching TRBD2. Germline trimming cut 0 bases from V and 2 bases from J; bases unmatched to any gene: 9. Germline-derived CDR1 and CDR2 are DFQATT and SNEGSKA (reference sequence). There are 16 residues in the CDR3. CDR3 protein: CSARDPTAGDPYEQYF. For the CDR3, the DNA is TGCAGTGCTAGAGACCCTACAGCGGGAGATCCCTACGAGCAGTACTTC.

In this sample, this clonotype turned up many times. CDR3 protein: CAWSVQGGSYNEQFF. DNA of the CDR3: TGTGCCTGGAGTGTACAAGGGGGCTCCTACAATGAGCAGTTCTTC. The rearrangement links TRBV30 to TRBJ2-1; D possibly corresponds to TRBD1 (6 bases). The CDR3 covers 15 residues. Trimming removed 0 bases at V and 0 bases at J, with 9 bases between. The V gene's germline CDR1 is GTSNPN and CDR2 SVGIG (reference sequence).

This clonotype was counted ten times or more. The rearrangement uses TRBV3-1 and TRBJ2-7; D is possibly TRBD2 (6 bases). This CDR3 spans 14 amino acids. V was clipped by 6 bases and J by 5 bases, with 17 bases between them. Germline V gene sequence: CDR1 LGHDT, CDR2 YNNKEL (reference sequence). CDR3 region: CASSYRGRQNEQYF. For the CDR3, the DNA is TGTGCCAGCAGTTATAGAGGGAGGCAGAACGAGCAGTACTTC.

This chain uses TRBV5-1 with TRBJ2-7, with 7 bases fitting TRBD2. The trim removed 4 bases at V and 2 bases at J, leaving 9 bases unmatched. In germline, CDR1 is SGHRS, CDR2 YFSETQ. The CDR3 loop spans 15 amino acids. As DNA, the CDR3 is TGCGCCAGCAGCCCCCGGGGGGATTACCCCTACGAGCAGTACTTC. Translation: CASSPRGDYPYEQYF.

This clonotype occurred many times. The chain joins TRBV28 to TRBJ2-1; 10 bases are a match to TRBD2. The CDR3 is 19 residues long. With V trimmed by 6 bases and J by 3 bases, 17 bases remained unmatched. The germline CDR1 and CDR2 sequences are MDHEN and SYDVKM. CDR3 amino acids: CASSYGRISGRINYNEQFF. CDR3 coding DNA: TGTGCCAGCAGCTATGGAAGGATTAGCGGGAGGATTAACTACAATGAGCAGTTCTTC.

This clonotype has at least ten counts. This sequence joins TRBV20-1 and TRBJ2-7; 7 nucleotides align to TRBD1. In germline, CDR1 is DFQATT, CDR2 SNEGSKA (reference sequence). This CDR3 has 13 residues. V lost 4 bases, J lost 3 bases, and 6 bases stayed unmatched. CDR3 in amino acids: CSAKGAGVYEQYF. CDR3 DNA: TGCAGTGCTAAGGGGGCAGGAGTCTACGAGCAGTACTTC.

At least ten counts were recorded for this clonotype. The chain links TRBV5-5 to TRBJ2-3; 11 bases agree with TRBD1. Germline V gene lookup returns CDR1 SGHKS and CDR2 YYEKEE (reference sequence). The CDR3 loop spans 19 amino acids. J lost 0 bases, V lost 2 bases, and 11 bases had no gene match. CDR3 residues: CASSFRPGTGGTSTDTQYF. The CDR3 DNA reads as TGTGCCAGCAGCTTTCGTCCCGGGACAGGGGGTACTAGCACAGATACGCAGTATTTT.

This clonotype has a handful of counts. Given the absence of the conserved phenylalanine or tryptophan at the CDR3 end, a read error is likely. The DNA is left out, because the CDR3 cannot be placed on it with certainty; the CDR3 is given as TCRdb lists it. This chain uses TRBV27 with TRBJ2-1; TRBD2 is the table's D call and was not checked against the DNA. Inclusive of both ends, the CDR3 amounts to 14 amino acids. The germline V gene encodes CDR1 MNHEY and CDR2 SMNVEV (reference sequence). The CDR3 is CATGLAGGGDEQLY.

The rearrangement joins TRBV28 to TRBJ2-3, with TRBD1 as a possible D gene (6 bases). CDR1 is MDHEN and CDR2 is SYDVKM in the germline V gene. Trimming removed 5 bases from V and 12 bases from J, with 15 bases in between. CDR3 length equals 12 residues. DNA for the CDR3: TGTGCCAGCAGTGGTGAAGGGGGACCTCAGTATTTT. Encoded protein: CASSGEGGPQYF.

As regards this clonotype: It is likely a read error: a sequence one base away is far more abundant. The chain has TRBV5-8 and TRBJ2-3, with no clear D. Germline loops: CDR1 SGHTS, CDR2 YDEGEE. The germline V and J ends were trimmed by 4 bases and 2 bases, with 14 bases remaining between them. This CDR3 has 15 amino acids. The CDR3 is CASSPGRTVTDTQYF. Here the CDR3 DNA reads TGTGCCAGCAGCCCCGGACGTACTGTCACAGATACGCAGTATTTT. Variable domain in full (rest from reference TRBV5-8 and TRBJ2-3): EAGVTQSPTHLIKTRGQQATLRCSPISGHTSVYWYQQALGLGLQFLLWYDEGEERNRGNFPPRFSGRQFPNYSSELNVNALELEDSALYLCASSPGRTVTDTQYFGPGTRLTVL.

This clonotype was observed many times. J is TRBJ2-2 and V is TRBV2; the D is unclear. From germline, CDR1 is SNHLY and CDR2 FYNNEI. CDR3 length: 12 amino acids. V was cut by 6 bases and J by 6 bases, with 8 bases left in between. CDR3 loop: CASRANPGELFF. The CDR3 DNA reads as TGTGCCAGCAGGGCCAATCCCGGGGAGCTGTTTTTT.

This clonotype was seen a few times. The chain couples TRBV5-4 to TRBJ2-5, with D tentatively TRBD1 (6 bases). The V end was cut by 3 bases, the J end by 4 bases, with 16 bases between. Germline CDR1 reads SGHNT; CDR2 reads YYREEE (reference sequence). The CDR3 is 15 amino acids. The CDR3 bases are TGTGCCAGCAGCTCCCGAGGGGGAGCCCCAGAGACCCAGTACTTC. It translates to CASSSRGGAPETQYF.

There are many counts of this clonotype. This sequence joins TRBV10-3 and TRBJ2-1, with 10 nucleotides matching TRBD1. The CDR3 loop spans 13 amino acids. Losses at the gene ends were 8 bases for V and 3 bases for J; bases not matched to a gene: 1. Germline CDR1 reads ENHRY; CDR2 reads SYGVKD. The DNA for the CDR3 is TGTGCCATCGGGACAGGGGTCTACAATGAGCAGTTCTTC. It is translated as CAIGTGVYNEQFF.

This clonotype was found many times. The rearrangement joins TRBV20-1 to TRBJ2-5; 8 bases match TRBD2. The CDR3 is 16 residues long. Germline V gene sequence: CDR1 DFQATT, CDR2 SNEGSKA (reference sequence). Trimming at V came to 6 bases and at J to 3 bases, leaving 15 bases not matched to a gene. The CDR3 protein is CSALVAGGPWEETQYF. The CDR3 DNA reads as TGCAGTGCCCTGGTTGCGGGAGGACCCTGGGAAGAGACCCAGTACTTC.